Presented here are 16 T cell receptor beta chains from one specimen sequenced in a study of T cells in Graves' hyperthyroidism and ophthalmopathy. RNA transcripts were the template for amplifying TCR beta CDR3 regions. HTBI primers were employed in a first-round RT-PCR of the TCR CDR3. One entry per CDR3 protein, called by TCRdb with MiXCR from the multiplex PCR reads. The sample shows hundreds of thousands of distinct CDR3 sequences, around a quarter of them seen only once. The sample comprised blood. The origin of the receptors is a woman in her thirties with Graves' ophthalmopathy.

The table lists this clonotype with many counts. The rearrangement joins TRBV12-3 or TRBV12-4 to TRBJ2-2, with a possible D match to TRBD2 (6 bases). The CDR3 has 15 residues. V lost 5 bases to trimming and J lost 7 bases, with 17 bases between them. The CDR3 region is CASSPRGKGSGELFF. DNA for the CDR3: TGTGCCAGCAGTCCTCGCGGGAAAGGAAGCGGGGAGCTGTTTTTT.

At least ten counts were recorded for this clonotype. The V call is TRBV6-5, the J call TRBJ2-2; D tentatively reads TRBD1 or TRBD2 (5 bases each). This CDR3 contains 14 residues. Deletions cut 6 bases from V and 9 bases from J, with 17 bases between. Germline CDR1 is MNHEY and CDR2 is SVGAGI. The CDR3 sequence: CASSPGTSSWELFF. The CDR3 DNA follows: TGTGCCAGCAGCCCCGGGACGTCCAGTTGGGAGCTGTTTTTT.

This clonotype has a count of ten or more. The V gene is TRBV2, the J gene TRBJ2-7; D gene uncertain. Trimming stripped 5 bases from V and 4 bases from J, with 9 bases between. The CDR3 length is 12 residues. Germline CDR1 SNHLY, CDR2 FYNNEI. In DNA, the CDR3 is TGTGCCAGCAGTCCCTCCGATTACGAGCAGTACTTC. As protein: CASSPSDYEQYF.

The chain is built from TRBV28 and TRBJ2-7; D is unclear. Germline CDR1 and CDR2: MDHEN and SYDVKM. The CDR3 is 12 residues long. The germline V and J ends were trimmed by 7 bases and 4 bases, with 11 bases remaining between them. CDR3 protein: CASTSTQYEQYF. CDR3 in DNA: TGTGCCAGCACCTCGACTCAATACGAGCAGTACTTC.

This clonotype was seen ten or more times. The chain couples TRBV27 to TRBJ2-7; no clear D. Trimming cost V 0 bases and J 6 bases, with 9 bases left between them. The CDR3 runs to 13 residues. Germline values: CDR1 MNHEY, CDR2 SMNVEV (reference sequence). In nucleotides, the CDR3 is TGTGCCAGCAGTTTATCAGGGTGGGCCGAGCAGTACTTC. Protein product: CASSLSGWAEQYF.

There are many counts of this clonotype. The chain combines TRBV12-3 or TRBV12-4 with TRBJ2-7, with 7 nucleotides matching TRBD1. The CDR3 is 17 residues long. V lost 7 bases, J lost 0 bases, and 15 bases stayed unmatched. CDR3 sequence (DNA): TGTGCCAGCACCTCGCGGCTAACAGGGGCGAGCTCCTACGAGCAGTACTTC. Its translation: CASTSRLTGASSYEQYF.

The V call is TRBV28, the J call TRBJ2-7; D is undetermined. The germline V gene has CDR1 MDHEN and CDR2 SYDVKM. This CDR3 contains 14 residues. Trimming removed 6 bases from V and 3 bases from J, with 15 bases in between. Here the CDR3 DNA reads TGTGCCAGCAGCTTCGGGCAGGCCCACTACGAGCAGTACTTC. This codes for CASSFGQAHYEQYF.

This clonotype was observed a handful of times. J is TRBJ1-2 and V is TRBV20-1; D is unclear. V gave up 5 bases and J gave up 2 bases, with 12 bases separating them. The CDR3 contains 13 residues. The V gene's germline CDR1 is DFQATT and CDR2 SNEGSKA (reference sequence). The CDR3: CSAYRGENYGYTF. As DNA, the CDR3 is TGCAGTGCTTACCGCGGGGAAAACTATGGCTACACCTTC.

This clonotype has ten or more counts. This chain links TRBV2 with TRBJ1-1; possible D gene TRBD1, 5 bases. Germline lookup yields CDR1 SNHLY and CDR2 FYNNEI. The CDR3 has 14 residues. V was pared by 4 bases and J by 1 base, with 10 bases between. The CDR3 is CASSATGWNTEAFF. The CDR3 DNA is TGTGCCAGCAGTGCAACAGGTTGGAACACTGAAGCTTTCTTT.

The rearrangement links TRBV20-1 to TRBJ2-7, with 11 bases identical to TRBD2. This CDR3 spans 15 amino acids. Unmatched junction bases numbered 13, after V lost 6 bases and J lost 6 bases. Germline CDR1 is DFQATT and CDR2 is SNEGSKA (reference sequence). The CDR3 is CSASKNSGGAGEQYF. The CDR3 bases are TGCAGTGCCTCCAAGAATAGCGGGGGGGCGGGCGAGCAGTACTTC.

This clonotype occurred many times. This chain joins TRBV7-9 and TRBJ1-2; unclear D gene. V gave up 5 bases and J gave up 5 bases, with 9 bases separating them. The germline gives CDR1 SEHNR, CDR2 FQNEAQ (reference sequence). The CDR3 is made up of 12 amino acids. Here the CDR3 reads CASSRAEYGYTF. The CDR3 DNA sequence: TGTGCCAGCAGCCGGGCAGAATATGGCTACACCTTC.

The chain couples TRBV7-2 to TRBJ2-7, with 7 bases that match TRBD1. Trimming at V came to 4 bases and at J to 7 bases, leaving 4 bases not matched to a gene. The CDR3 loop spans 12 amino acids. Germline V lookup: CDR1 SGHTA, CDR2 FQGNSA. The CDR3: CASSSTGWEQYF. In DNA form, the CDR3 reads TGTGCCAGCAGCTCGACAGGGTGGGAGCAGTACTTC.

A note on this clonotype: The junction shows a germline mismatch at one end, possibly a read error. The genes are TRBV7-7 and TRBJ2-3; 11 bases align to TRBD2. There are 15 residues in the CDR3. CDR1 and CDR2 from the germline V gene are SSHAT and FNYEAQ (reference sequence). The CDR3 here is CASSIAGGPADTQYF. CDR3 nucleotide sequence: TGTGCTAGCAGCATAGCGGGGGGGCCTGCAGATACGCAGTATTTT. The full variable domain, rest sourced from reference TRBV7-7 and TRBJ2-3, is GAGVSQSPRYKVTKRGQDVTLRCDPISSHATLYWYQQALGQGPEFLTYFNYEAQPDKSGLPSDRFSAERPEGSISTLTIQRTEQRDSAMYRCASSIAGGPADTQYFGPGTRLTVL.

The chain is built from TRBV10-3 and TRBJ1-5; possible D gene TRBD1, 5 bases. The germline CDR1 and CDR2 sequences are ENHRY and SYGVKD. The CDR3 extends over 16 amino acids. The ends were cut back, 2 bases at V and 6 bases at J, with 17 bases in the middle. The CDR3 region is CAISEGQGRGSQPQHF. The CDR3 DNA reads as TGTGCCATCAGTGAGGGTCAGGGAAGGGGCAGTCAGCCCCAGCATTTT.

The genes are TRBV6-2 or TRBV6-3 and TRBJ1-1; D remains unclear. This CDR3 region has 12 residues. The germline V gene encodes CDR1 MNHEY and CDR2 SVGEGT. Trimming took off 1 base at V and 6 bases at J, with 6 bases between the two ends. This CDR3 is CASSYFGAEAFF. In DNA, the CDR3 is TGTGCCAGCAGTTACTTCGGTGCTGAAGCTTTCTTT.

This clonotype was counted ten times or more. CDR3 coding DNA: TGTGCCAGCAGCCCCAGATTGGAGCACTGGGACGAGCAGTACTTC. Translated: CASSPRLEHWDEQYF. This rearrangement joins TRBV9 to TRBJ2-7; D is unresolved. Germline CDR1 SGDLS, CDR2 YYNGEE. The CDR3 consists of 15 residues. Trimming removed 4 bases from V and 5 bases from J, with 19 bases in between. The whole variable domain, remainder taken from reference TRBV9 and TRBJ2-7, is DSGVTQTPKHLITATGQRVTLRCSPRSGDLSVYWYQQSLDQGLQFLIQYYNGEERAKGNILERFSAQQFPDLHSELNLSSLELGDSALYFCASSPRLEHWDEQYFGPGTRLTVT.